This T cell receptor (beta chain) was identified during a study of cytomegalovirus exposure and HLA in healthy donors. Worth noting for this clone: No antigen is known for it.

Primers: 60 Vbeta forward and 13 Jbeta reverse. Measured with immunoSEQ multiplex PCR; TCRdb has only the in-frame clones, and not every one. This sample has roughly 130,000 clones, with 80% found just once. Study-wide results and limits: The authors later found HLA-associated TCR beta chains more clonally expanded than equally common others. A missense variant in DCLRE1C was later tied to TCR beta V- and J-gene trimming. Later on, an analysis showed TCR association rates differing by HLA locus, with DRB1 the most and HLA-C the fewest. Later on, analysis showed that most CMV-associated TCR beta chains appeared to be HLA-restricted.

The TCR was taken from a man in his forties in good health and CMV-seronegative. Specimen: PBMCs.

The CDR3 DNA follows: TGTGCCAGCAGCGTAGAGGGGTTTACCACTGAAGCTTTCTTT. As protein: CASSVEGFTTEAFF. The chain has TRBV9 and TRBJ1-1; tentative D call: TRBD1 (5 bases). CDR3 size: 14 residues. The germline V and J ends were trimmed by 0 bases and 4 bases, with 10 bases remaining between them. CDR1 is SGDLS and CDR2 is YYNGEE in the germline V gene.